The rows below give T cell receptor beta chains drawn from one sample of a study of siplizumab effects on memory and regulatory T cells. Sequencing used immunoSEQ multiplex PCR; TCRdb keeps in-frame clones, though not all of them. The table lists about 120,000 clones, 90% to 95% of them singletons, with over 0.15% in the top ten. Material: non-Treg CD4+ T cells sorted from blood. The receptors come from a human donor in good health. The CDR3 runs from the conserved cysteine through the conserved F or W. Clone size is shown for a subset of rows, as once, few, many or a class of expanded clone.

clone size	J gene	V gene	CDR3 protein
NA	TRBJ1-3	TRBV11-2	CASSLLESSGNTIYF
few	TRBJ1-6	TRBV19	CASTPGTGHQNSPLHF
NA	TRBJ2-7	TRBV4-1	CASSQPPSGGAYEQYF
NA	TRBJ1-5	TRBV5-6	CASSVGVWSNQPQHF
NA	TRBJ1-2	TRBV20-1	CSARDREGYTF
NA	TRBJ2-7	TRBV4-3	CASSQDRAGSGREQYF
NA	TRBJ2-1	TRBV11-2	CASSLARQGEQFF
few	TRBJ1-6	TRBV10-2	CASMLRNSPLHF
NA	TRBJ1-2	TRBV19	CASSARPGGYTF
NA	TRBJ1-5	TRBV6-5	CASSNRGGQPQHF
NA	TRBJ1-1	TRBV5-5	CASSSEQGIGTEAFF
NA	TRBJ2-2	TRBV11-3	CASSLLFGGGTGELFF
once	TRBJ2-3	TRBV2	CASSGSTSGGRIFSSTDTQYF
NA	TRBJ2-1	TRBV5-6	CASSFQAGEQFF
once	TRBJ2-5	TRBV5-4	CASSLVPQETQYF
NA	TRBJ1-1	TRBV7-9	CASSSRQGERTEAFF
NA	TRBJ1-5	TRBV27	CASSSRRSNQPQHF
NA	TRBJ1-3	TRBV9	CASSITGAGDSGNTIYF
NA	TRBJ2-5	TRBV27	CASSLAGSQETQYF
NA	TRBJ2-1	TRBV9	CASSGRDRVDMFF
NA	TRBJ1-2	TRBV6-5	CASRLGQAYGYTF
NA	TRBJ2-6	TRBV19	CASSILEYRPNVLTF
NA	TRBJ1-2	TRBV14	CASSHRGHREVYGYTF
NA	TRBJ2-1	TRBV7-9	CASSLGGGANYNEQFF
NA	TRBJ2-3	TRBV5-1	CASRGLAGSMGDTQYF
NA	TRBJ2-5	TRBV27	CASSFRGRAETQYF
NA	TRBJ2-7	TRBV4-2	CASSPYPAGGAYEQYF
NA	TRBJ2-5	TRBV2	CASSEGGLAGGMETQYF
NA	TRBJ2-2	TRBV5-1	CASSFRTGYENGELFF
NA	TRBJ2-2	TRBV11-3	CASSRGLTGELFF
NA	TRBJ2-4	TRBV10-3	CAISPDRDNIQYF
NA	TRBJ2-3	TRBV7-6	CASSLLERGRTDTQYF
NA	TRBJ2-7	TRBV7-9	CASRSSGETYEQYF
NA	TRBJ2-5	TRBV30	CAWSFQTQETQYF
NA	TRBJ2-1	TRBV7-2	CASSYRTGSYNEQFF
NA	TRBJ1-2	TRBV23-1	CASSQSQQCEGYTF
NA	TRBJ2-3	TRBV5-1	CASSLGQGGVNTQYF
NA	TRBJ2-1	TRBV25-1	CASSRVGDKQFF
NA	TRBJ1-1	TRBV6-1	CASSEPGQGAEAFF
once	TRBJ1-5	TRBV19	CASSIDGQINQPQHF
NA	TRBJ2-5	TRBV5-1	CASSDSGGSGETQYF